Listed here are 9 T cell receptor beta chains from one sample, sequenced in a study of post-analysis software for immune sequencing data. Points from the study as a whole: The five TRBV segments detected at higher frequency in patients than in controls included TRBV5-6, TRBV5-1 and TRBV20-1.

Their target antigens are unknown. Unique molecular identifiers featured in each of the TCR beta cDNA libraries. TCRdb redid the calling of the PCR reads with MiXCR, one entry per CDR3 protein. The sample contains fewer than 850,000 distinct CDR3 sequences, about 43% of which appear only once. The specimen was blood. The origin of the receptors is a girl aged 10 to 17 with multiple sclerosis.

The CDR3 loop reads CAISESEKAGSGEQYF. The CDR3 nucleotides read TGTGCCATCAGTGAGTCGGAGAAGGCTGGGTCGGGCGAGCAGTACTTC. V usage is TRBV10-3 and J usage is TRBJ2-7; D unresolved. There are 16 residues in the CDR3. Germline V gene data show CDR1 as ENHRY and CDR2 as SYGVKD. Trimming pared 0 bases from V and 6 bases from J, leaving 18 bases between.

The sample holds many counts of this clonotype. V and J are TRBV20-1 and TRBJ2-1; 10 bases align to TRBD1. The V gene's germline CDR1 is DFQATT and CDR2 SNEGSKA (reference sequence). The V segment lost 6 bases and the J segment 6 bases; nucleotides outside the gene matches: 8. The length of the CDR3 is 14 residues. The CDR3 spells CSAVRDRGPNEQFF. CDR3 nucleotides: TGCAGTGCGGTCCGGGACAGGGGACCCAATGAGCAGTTCTTC.

The rearrangement links TRBV12-3 or TRBV12-4 to TRBJ1-2, with D hard to call. With 3 bases removed from V and 3 bases from J, the gap between germline ends came to 11 bases. This CDR3 spans 14 amino acids. CDR3 sequence (DNA): TGTGCCAGCAGTTTTTCTGGGAACTACTATGGCTACACCTTC. It specifies CASSFSGNYYGYTF.

This clonotype was observed a few times. V gene TRBV4-1 combines with J gene TRBJ2-3, with unresolved D. The length of the CDR3 is 15 residues. V lost 1 base and J 0 bases, leaving 8 bases between the germline ends. Germline-derived CDR1 and CDR2 are MGHRA and YSYEKL. DNA of the CDR3: TGCGCCAGCAGCCAAGTTGGTCTCAGCACAGATACGCAGTATTTT. Protein sequence: CASSQVGLSTDTQYF.

The V gene is TRBV12-3 or TRBV12-4, the J gene TRBJ2-4, with TRBD2 identical over 9 bases. V trimming: 5 bases; J trimming: 6 bases; junction bases outside the gene matches: 8. The length of the CDR3 is 15 residues. CDR3 loop: CASSVGSGRGNIQYF. DNA of the CDR3: TGTGCCAGCAGTGTTGGTAGCGGGAGAGGAAACATTCAGTACTTC.

This clonotype was counted once. This chain uses TRBV3-1 with TRBJ1-1; D gene ambiguous. With 7 bases removed from V and 2 bases from J, the gap between germline ends came to 29 bases. CDR1 and CDR2 from the germline V gene are LGHDT and YNNKEL (reference sequence). The CDR3 is made up of 19 amino acids. The CDR3 protein is CASTRYHSALTKINTEAFF. CDR3 sequence (DNA): TGTGCCAGCACCCGTTATCACTCGGCCCTCACAAAAATTAACACTGAAGCTTTCTTT.

The rearrangement uses TRBV2 and TRBJ1-2; possible D gene TRBD1, 5 bases. Trimming cost V 8 bases and J 4 bases, with 17 bases left between them. This CDR3 has 14 amino acids. The germline V gene encodes CDR1 SNHLY and CDR2 FYNNEI. In nucleotides, the CDR3 is TGTGCCAGCTCTAAGGGACCGGCGGGCTATGGCTACACCTTC. Amino acids: CASSKGPAGYGYTF.

The chain is built from TRBV6-6 and TRBJ2-7; 8 nucleotides line up with TRBD1. Losses at the gene ends were 5 bases for V and 5 bases for J; bases not matched to a gene: 11. This CDR3 region has 15 residues. Germline V gene sequence: CDR1 MNHNY, CDR2 SVGAGI (reference sequence). For the CDR3, the DNA is TGTGCCAGCAGTAACTACGGACAGGGTATCAACGAGCAGTACTTC. Translation: CASSNYGQGINEQYF.

V usage is TRBV15 and J usage is TRBJ2-1, with TRBD2 identical over 11 bases. The CDR3 loop spans 13 amino acids. Germline CDR1 and CDR2: LNHNV and YYDKDF (reference sequence). The trim removed 3 bases at V and 9 bases at J, leaving 1 base unmatched. CDR3 residues: CATSRTSGTEQFF. DNA of the CDR3: TGTGCCACCAGCAGGACTAGCGGGACTGAGCAGTTCTTC.